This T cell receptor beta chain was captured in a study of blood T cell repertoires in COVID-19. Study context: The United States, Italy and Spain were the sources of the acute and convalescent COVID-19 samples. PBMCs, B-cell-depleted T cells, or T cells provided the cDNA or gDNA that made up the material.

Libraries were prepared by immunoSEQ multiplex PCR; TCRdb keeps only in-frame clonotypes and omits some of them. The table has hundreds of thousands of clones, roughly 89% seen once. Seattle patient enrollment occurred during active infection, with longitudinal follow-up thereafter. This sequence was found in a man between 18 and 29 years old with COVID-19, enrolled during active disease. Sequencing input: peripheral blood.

CDR3 sequence (DNA): TGTGCCAGCAGTCCCCCCAGTGAAGCTTTCTTT. Its protein product is CASSPPSEAFF. V usage is TRBV27 and J usage is TRBJ1-1; D gene uncertain. The germline gives CDR1 MNHEY, CDR2 SMNVEV (reference sequence). The V end lost 5 bases, the J end lost 7 bases, and 8 bases lay between the germline ends. This CDR3 is built from 11 residues.